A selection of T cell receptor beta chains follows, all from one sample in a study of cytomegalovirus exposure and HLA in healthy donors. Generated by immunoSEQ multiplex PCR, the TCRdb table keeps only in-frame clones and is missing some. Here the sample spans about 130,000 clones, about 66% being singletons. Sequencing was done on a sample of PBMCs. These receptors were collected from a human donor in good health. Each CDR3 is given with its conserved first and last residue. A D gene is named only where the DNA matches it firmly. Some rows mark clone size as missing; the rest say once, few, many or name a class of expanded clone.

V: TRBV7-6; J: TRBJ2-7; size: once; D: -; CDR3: CASSLGVGSTYEQYF; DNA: TGTGCCAGCAGCTTAGGGGTCGGGAGCACCTACGAGCAGTACTTC
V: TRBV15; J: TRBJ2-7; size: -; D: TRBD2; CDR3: CATSSIGTSGRVPYEQYF; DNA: TGTGCCACCAGCAGTATAGGGACTAGCGGGAGAGTACCCTACGAGCAGTACTTC
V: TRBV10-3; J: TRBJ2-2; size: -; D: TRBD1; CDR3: CAISGPRGRENTGELFF; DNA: TGTGCCATCAGTGGGCCCAGGGGGCGAGAAAATACCGGGGAGCTGTTTTTT
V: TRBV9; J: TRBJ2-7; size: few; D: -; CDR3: CASSVADSTYEQYF; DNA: TGTGCCAGCAGCGTAGCCGACAGCACCTACGAGCAGTACTTC
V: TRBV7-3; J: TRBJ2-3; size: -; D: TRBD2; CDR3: CASSLGTSGNTQYF; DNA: TGTGCCAGCAGCCTTGGGACTAGCGGGAATACGCAGTATTTT
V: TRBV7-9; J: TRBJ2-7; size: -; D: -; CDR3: CASSLVPAQVNEQYF; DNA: TGTGCCAGCAGCTTAGTTCCCGCTCAGGTCAACGAGCAGTACTTC
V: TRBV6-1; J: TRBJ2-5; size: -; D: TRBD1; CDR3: CASTLNRGKETQYF; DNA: TGTGCCAGCACCTTGAACAGGGGAAAAGAGACCCAGTACTTC
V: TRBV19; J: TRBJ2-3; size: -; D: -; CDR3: CASSISRLTGGTDTQYF; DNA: TGTGCCAGTAGTATATCGAGACTCACCGGGGGCACAGATACGCAGTATTTT
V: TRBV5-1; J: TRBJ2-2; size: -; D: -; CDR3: CASSLRSGAGELFF; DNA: TGCGCCAGCAGCCTCCGATCGGGAGCCGGGGAGCTGTTTTTT
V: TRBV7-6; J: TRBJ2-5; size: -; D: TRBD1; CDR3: CASSSYGRGQAQETQYF; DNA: TGTGCCAGCAGCTCCTACGGTAGGGGGCAAGCTCAAGAGACCCAGTACTTC
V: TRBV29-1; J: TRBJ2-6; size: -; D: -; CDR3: CSVVTGMGHSGANVLTF; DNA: TGCAGCGTTGTAACGGGGATGGGACACTCTGGGGCCAACGTCCTGACTTTC
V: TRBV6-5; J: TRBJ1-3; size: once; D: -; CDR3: CASTNLDSSGNTIYF; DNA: TGTGCCAGCACCAACCTGGACAGCTCTGGAAACACCATATATTTT
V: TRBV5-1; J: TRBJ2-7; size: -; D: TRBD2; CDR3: CASSFGGGPMEQYF; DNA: TGCGCCAGCAGCTTTGGGGGAGGGCCGATGGAGCAGTACTTC
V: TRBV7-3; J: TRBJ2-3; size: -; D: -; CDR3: CAIWAPPTDTQYF; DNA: TGTGCCATCTGGGCACCTCCCACAGATACGCAGTATTTT
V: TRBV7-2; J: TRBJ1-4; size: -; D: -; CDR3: CASSPVRSSEKLFF; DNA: TGTGCCAGCAGCCCGGTTCGGTCGAGCGAAAAACTGTTTTTT
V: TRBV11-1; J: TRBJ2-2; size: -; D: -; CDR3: CASSQTRRAGELFF; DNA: TGTGCCAGCAGCCAGACTAGGCGGGCCGGGGAGCTGTTTTTT
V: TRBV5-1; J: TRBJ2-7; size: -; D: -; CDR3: CASSPSGETLHEQYF; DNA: TGCGCCAGCAGCCCGTCCGGGGAAACCCTCCACGAGCAGTACTTC
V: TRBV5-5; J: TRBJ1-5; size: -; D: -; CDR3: CASSLGLGGNQPQHF; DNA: TGTGCCAGCAGCTTGGGGTTAGGGGGAAATCAGCCCCAGCATTTT
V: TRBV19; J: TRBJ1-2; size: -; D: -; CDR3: CASTRAPNYGYTF; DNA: TGTGCCAGCACTCGAGCTCCTAACTATGGCTACACCTTC
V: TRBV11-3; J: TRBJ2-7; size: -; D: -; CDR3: CASSLTGLNEQYF; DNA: TGTGCCAGCAGCTTAACAGGGTTGAACGAGCAGTACTTC
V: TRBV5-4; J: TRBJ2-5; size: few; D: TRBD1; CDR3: CASSSGQGETQYF; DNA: TGTGCCAGCAGCTCGGGACAGGGGGAGACCCAGTACTTC
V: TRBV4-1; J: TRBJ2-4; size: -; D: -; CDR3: CASSQLRLAKNIQYF; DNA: TGCGCCAGCAGCCAACTCAGACTAGCCAAAAACATTCAGTACTTC
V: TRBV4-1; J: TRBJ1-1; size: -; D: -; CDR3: CASRQETRNTEAFF; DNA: TGCGCCAGCAGACAAGAGACACGGAACACTGAAGCTTTCTTT
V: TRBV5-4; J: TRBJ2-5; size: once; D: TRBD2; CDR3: CASSPLTSGSGETQYF; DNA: TGTGCCAGCAGCCCCCTGACTAGCGGGAGTGGGGAGACCCAGTACTTC
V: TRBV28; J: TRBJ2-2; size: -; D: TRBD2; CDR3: CASSSPGLGFGELFF; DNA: TGTGCCAGCAGTTCCCCGGGACTAGGGTTCGGGGAGCTGTTTTTT
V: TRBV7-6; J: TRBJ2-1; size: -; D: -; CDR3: CASSLDRSNEQFF; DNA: TGTGCCAGCAGCTTAGACCGGTCCAATGAGCAGTTCTTC
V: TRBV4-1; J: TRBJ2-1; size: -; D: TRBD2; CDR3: CASSIKPGLEYATSLGQFF; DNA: TGCGCCAGCAGTATTAAACCGGGACTAGAATACGCTACTTCTTTAGGGCAGTTCTTC
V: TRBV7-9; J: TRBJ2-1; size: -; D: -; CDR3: CASSLGGTNYNEQFF; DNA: TGTGCCAGCAGCTTAGGGGGGACAAACTACAATGAGCAGTTCTTC
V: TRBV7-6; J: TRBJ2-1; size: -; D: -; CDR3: CASSLASDNEQFF; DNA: TGTGCCAGCAGCTTAGCGTCTGACAATGAGCAGTTCTTC